The entry below describes one T cell receptor (beta chain). V was clipped by 4 bases and J by 4 bases; unmatched bases: 9. From germline, CDR1 is SGDLS and CDR2 YYNGEE. This CDR3 contains 15 residues. The sample is drawn from a study of T cell changes during pregnancy in multiple sclerosis. Generated by immunoSEQ multiplex PCR, the TCRdb table keeps only in-frame clones and is missing some. The top ten hold around 0.85% of the sample, which has about 61,000 clones, 90% seen once. The sequenced sample was peripheral blood, obtained in the first trimester of pregnancy. The chain combines TRBV9 with TRBJ1-2; 8 bases are a match to TRBD1. The sequence came from a female donor in good health, enrolled as a control in a pregnancy study. The CDR3 bases are TGTGCCAGCAGCACACGGACAGGGAAGGGCTATGGCTACACCTTC. This encodes CASSTRTGKGYGYTF.